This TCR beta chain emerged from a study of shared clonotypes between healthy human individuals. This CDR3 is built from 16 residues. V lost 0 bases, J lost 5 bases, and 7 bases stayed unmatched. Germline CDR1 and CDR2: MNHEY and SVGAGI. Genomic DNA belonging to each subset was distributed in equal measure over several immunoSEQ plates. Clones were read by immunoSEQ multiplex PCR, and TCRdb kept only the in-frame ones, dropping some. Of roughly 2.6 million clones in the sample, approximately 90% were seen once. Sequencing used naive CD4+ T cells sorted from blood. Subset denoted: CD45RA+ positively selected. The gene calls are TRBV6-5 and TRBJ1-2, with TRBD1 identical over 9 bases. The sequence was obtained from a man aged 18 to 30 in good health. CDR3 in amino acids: CASSYSSGTGFYGYTF. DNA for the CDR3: TGTGCCAGCAGTTACTCGTCTGGGACAGGGTTTTATGGCTACACCTTC.